This record looks at one TCR beta chain sequence and its context. This sample was taken from a study of control samples from healthy donors and cancer patients. This table comes from immunoSEQ multiplex PCR, and its TCRdb copy is limited to in-frame clones, with some not included. The sample gives about 95,000 clones, roughly 90% of which show up once; around 0.95% is in the top ten. Germline V CDR1 and CDR2: KGHDR, SFDVKD. The CDR3 is 18 residues long. The ends were cut back, 4 bases at V and 0 bases at J, with 18 bases in the middle. This chain joins TRBV24-1 and TRBJ2-4; the D gene could be TRBD1 or TRBD2 (5 bases each). The sequencing sample was made of blood. The receptor was derived from a woman in her 30s in good health. The CDR3 DNA sequence: TGTGCCACCAGTGAGGCCCCCGGGGCGGAACTAGCCAAAAACATTCAGTACTTC. Encoded protein: CATSEAPGAELAKNIQYF.